These 21 T cell receptor beta chains came from one sample sequenced in a study of somatic mutations in cytotoxic T cells in rheumatoid arthritis. Some clones are missing from TCRdb's copy, which holds only in-frame ones; the method was immunoSEQ multiplex PCR. Among around 19,000 clones listed, around 83% were seen once. Sequencing was carried out using CD8+ T cells sorted from blood. All receptors derive from a woman between 50 and 59 years old in good health.

The CDR3 spells CASSEGDAFF. The CDR3 nucleotides are TGTGCCAGCAGTGAGGGTGATGCTTTCTTT. The chain joins TRBV2 to TRBJ1-1; D gene uncertain. CDR1 is SNHLY and CDR2 is FYNNEI in the germline V gene. This CDR3 comprises 10 residues. With 3 bases removed from V and 11 bases from J, the gap between germline ends came to 7 bases.

The chain has TRBV13 and TRBJ2-3; TRBD2 agrees at 10 bases. The CDR3 is 16 residues long. In germline, CDR1 is PRHDT, CDR2 FYEKMQ (reference sequence). Trimming removed 4 bases from V and 0 bases from J; junction bases left unmatched: 4. CDR3 residues: CASSSASGGSTDTQYF. CDR3 DNA sequence: TGTGCCAGCAGCTCCGCTAGCGGGGGTAGCACAGATACGCAGTATTTT.

A few counts support this clone. The rearrangement joins TRBV6-4 to TRBJ2-2, with 9 bases identical to TRBD1. The CDR3 is 14 residues long. Trimming took 6 bases from V and 3 from J; bases not matched to a gene: 2. Germline assignment: CDR1 MRHNA and CDR2 SNTAGT. CDR3 sequence (DNA): TGTGCCAGCAGGAGGACAGGGGACACCGGGGAGCTGTTTTTT. This translates into CASRRTGDTGELFF.

The chain carries TRBV27 and TRBJ2-5; D remains ambiguous. Germline V lookup: CDR1 MNHEY, CDR2 SMNVEV (reference sequence). This CDR3 region has 12 residues. V lost 2 bases, J lost 4 bases, and 5 bases lay in between. This CDR3 reads CASSLDGETQYF. The DNA for the CDR3 is TGTGCCAGCAGTTTAGACGGAGAGACCCAGTACTTC.

The rearrangement links TRBV7-6 to TRBJ2-1; 12 bases map to TRBD2. This CDR3 spans 14 amino acids. The junction had 2 bases not matched to a gene; V was cut back by 3 bases and J by 8 bases. Germline CDR1 SGHVS, CDR2 FNYEAQ. This CDR3 is CASSLTSGGYEQFF. CDR3 bases: TGTGCCAGCAGCTTGACTAGCGGGGGCTATGAGCAGTTCTTC.

The chain is built from TRBV13 and TRBJ2-2; D is unclear. Between the trimmed V and J ends, which lost 1 base and 2 bases, there was a span of 8 bases. Per the germline V gene, CDR1 is PRHDT and CDR2 is FYEKMQ (reference sequence). The CDR3 totals 15 residues. CDR3 DNA sequence: TGTGCCAGCAGCTTAGCACGCTCCAACACCGGGGAGCTGTTTTTT. As protein: CASSLARSNTGELFF.

The chain is built from TRBV11-2 and TRBJ2-7; TRBD1 matches at 7 bases. Germline trimming cut 2 bases from V and 3 bases from J; bases unmatched to any gene: 10. Germline V gene data show CDR1 as SGHAT and CDR2 as FQNNGV. The CDR3 extends over 16 amino acids. In DNA form, the CDR3 reads TGTGCCAGCAGCTTACGCTCTGGGACAGCACACTACGAGCAGTACTTC. Its translation: CASSLRSGTAHYEQYF.

This clone was found a few times. The chain recombines TRBV6-4 with TRBJ1-6, with 7 bases lining up with TRBD1. J lost 5 bases, V lost 2 bases, and 0 bases had no gene match. The CDR3 runs to 14 residues. Germline V gives CDR1 MRHNA, CDR2 SNTAGT. The CDR3: CASSDGTDNSPLHF. The CDR3 DNA follows: TGTGCCAGCAGTGACGGGACAGATAATTCACCCCTCCACTTT.

This sequence joins TRBV5-4 and TRBJ2-7; 9 bases fit TRBD1. CDR3 length equals 14 residues. With V trimmed by 4 bases and J by 4 bases, 6 bases remained unmatched. Germline V gives CDR1 SGHNT, CDR2 YYREEE (reference sequence). The CDR3 nucleotides are TGTGCCAGCAGCCGGACAGGGGATTTATACGAGCAGTACTTC. Amino acids: CASSRTGDLYEQYF.

The V gene is TRBV4-3, the J gene TRBJ1-2; no clear D gene. Between the trimmed V and J ends, which lost 9 bases and 3 bases, there was a span of 17 bases. The CDR3 has 14 amino acids. Germline lookup yields CDR1 LGHNA and CDR2 YSLEER. This CDR3 is CASKPGVLDYGYTF. CDR3 in DNA: TGCGCCAGTAAACCTGGGGTTCTCGACTATGGCTACACCTTC.

V gene TRBV19 combines with J gene TRBJ2-1; 9 nucleotides match TRBD2. This CDR3 contains 18 residues. Trimming at V came to 1 base and at J to 5 bases, leaving 12 bases not matched to a gene. Germline CDR1 LNHDA, CDR2 SQIVND (reference sequence). For the CDR3, the DNA is TGTGCCAGTAGTATAGCCCCGGGACTAGCCGTTCGAGACAATGAGCAGTTCTTC. Translating it yields CASSIAPGLAVRDNEQFF. The variable domain in full, completed from reference TRBV19 and TRBJ2-1, reads DGGITQSPKYLFRKEGQNVTLSCEQNLNHDAMYWYRQDPGQGLRLIYYSQIVNDFQKGDIAEGYSVSREKKESFPLTVTSAQKNPTAFYLCASSIAPGLAVRDNEQFFGPGTRLTVL.

The V gene is TRBV4-3, the J gene TRBJ1-5; D might be TRBD1 (5 bases). Looked up from germline, CDR1 is LGHNA and CDR2 is YSLEER. V was pared by 0 bases and J by 4 bases, with 7 bases between. The CDR3 runs 14 residues. This CDR3 reads CASSQDRANQPQHF. Written as DNA, the CDR3 is TGCGCCAGCAGCCAAGACAGGGCTAATCAGCCCCAGCATTTT.

V and J are TRBV29-1 and TRBJ2-1; D might be TRBD1 (5 bases). The CDR3 totals 14 residues. Trimming removed 4 bases at V and 5 bases at J, with 15 bases between. CDR1 SQVTM and CDR2 ANQGSEA come from the germline V gene. The CDR3 DNA sequence: TGCAGCGTTGTTTGGGTTGGGGCGGACAATGAGCAGTTCTTC. Encoded protein: CSVVWVGADNEQFF.

The J gene is TRBJ2-6, the V gene TRBV27; no definite D call. V lost 3 bases to trimming and J lost 0 bases, with 12 bases between them. Germline CDR1 is MNHEY and CDR2 is SMNVEV (reference sequence). The CDR3 extends over 17 amino acids. CDR3 nucleotides: TGTGCCAGCAGTTTCGTGACAATCTACTCTGGGGCCAACGTCCTGACTTTC. Its protein is CASSFVTIYSGANVLTF.

The V gene is TRBV5-4, the J gene TRBJ2-7; D not resolved. Trimming took 0 bases from V and 3 from J, leaving 4 bases between them. Germline V CDR1 and CDR2: SGHNT, YYREEE (reference sequence). The CDR3 spans 12 residues. CDR3 bases: TGTGCCAGCAGCTTGGACGGCTACGAGCAGTACTTC. As protein: CASSLDGYEQYF.

V is TRBV25-1 and J is TRBJ2-5; unclear D gene. V lost 3 bases and J 7 bases, leaving 12 bases between the germline ends. The CDR3 runs 13 residues. Germline V gene lookup returns CDR1 MGHDK and CDR2 SYGVNS. The CDR3 nucleotides are TGTGCCAGCAGTGAGCCCCAATGGGCGACCCAGTACTTC. This translates into CASSEPQWATQYF. The whole variable domain, remainder taken from reference TRBV25-1 and TRBJ2-5, is EADIYQTPRYLVIGTGKKITLECSQTMGHDKMYWYQQDPGMELHLIHYSYGVNSTEKGDLSSESTVSRIRTEHFPLTLESARPSHTSQYLCASSEPQWATQYFGPGTRLLVL.

The V call is TRBV10-3, the J call TRBJ1-5; no firm D call. The V gene's germline CDR1 is ENHRY and CDR2 SYGVKD. The CDR3 covers 15 residues. V dropped 0 bases and J dropped 2 bases, with 8 bases sitting between them. For the CDR3, the DNA is TGTGCCATCAGTGAGTCCCCCTCTGGCAATCAGCCCCAGCATTTT. Translation gives CAISESPSGNQPQHF.

The CDR3 coding sequence is TGTGCCAGCAGCTTATCGTGGGGTACCGGGGAGCTGTTTTTT. Residues: CASSLSWGTGELFF. The chain carries TRBV13 and TRBJ2-2; D gene unclear. V was trimmed by 2 bases and J by 5 bases, leaving 9 bases between them. Germline V gene sequence: CDR1 PRHDT, CDR2 FYEKMQ (reference sequence). This CDR3 is 14 amino acids long.

This sequence joins TRBV27 and TRBJ2-1; 11 bases agree with TRBD2. This CDR3 contains 16 residues. V lost 2 bases and J lost 4; bases outside the gene matches: 4. Germline V CDR1 and CDR2: MNHEY, SMNVEV (reference sequence). CDR3 in DNA: TGTGCCAGCAGTTTAGGTAGCGGGGGGGTATACAATGAGCAGTTCTTC. It is translated as CASSLGSGGVYNEQFF.

The J gene is TRBJ1-1, the V gene TRBV5-5; 7 bases map to TRBD1. Germline-derived CDR1 and CDR2 are SGHKS and YYEKEE (reference sequence). CDR3 length: 15 residues. J gave up 2 bases and V 1 base, and 5 bases lay outside the gene matches. This CDR3 is CASSLLGTANTEAFF. The CDR3 DNA reads as TGTGCCAGCAGCTTGCTAGGGACAGCTAACACTGAAGCTTTCTTT.

V and J are TRBV6-6 and TRBJ2-1; D not certain. The CDR3 has 16 amino acids. Germline assignment: CDR1 MNHNY and CDR2 SVGAGI (reference sequence). V was pared by 1 base and J by 2 bases, with 12 bases between. CDR3 amino acids: CASSYLVKTAYNEQFF. The CDR3 DNA follows: TGTGCCAGCAGTTACTTGGTGAAGACCGCCTACAATGAGCAGTTCTTC.